The 9 T cell receptor beta chains reported below all come from one sample, sequenced in a study of shared clonotypes between healthy human individuals. Data came from immunoSEQ multiplex PCR; TCRdb stores just in-frame clones and leaves some out. The sample includes roughly 1,800,000 clones, 85% to 95% of them seen just once. Naive CD8 cells lacked CD45RO and underwent positive selection for CCR7, leaving out terminally differentiated effector memory CD45RA+ cells. Material for sequencing was naive CD8+ T cells sorted from blood. These receptors were taken from a man between 18 and 29 years old in good health.

DNA of the CDR3: TGCGCCAGCAGCCTATTGGTCGGTACGAACACCGGGGAGCTGTTTTTT. This gives the protein CASSLLVGTNTGELFF. The genes are TRBV4-1 and TRBJ2-2; D is ambiguous. V lost 4 bases and J 0 bases, leaving 12 bases between the germline ends. The germline V gene encodes CDR1 MGHRA and CDR2 YSYEKL. This CDR3 is 16 amino acids long.

The chain joins TRBV7-9 to TRBJ1-2, with D hard to call. Trimming took off 1 base at V and 4 bases at J, with 7 bases between the two ends. CDR1 is SEHNR, CDR2 FQNEAQ, per germline (reference sequence). The CDR3 covers 13 residues. The DNA of the CDR3 is TGTGCCAGCAGCTTAGTGTCCAGCTATGGCTACACCTTC. Residues: CASSLVSSYGYTF.

The V call is TRBV7-9, the J call TRBJ1-1; no clear D. The CDR3 covers 13 residues. CDR1 and CDR2 (germline): SEHNR, FQNEAQ (reference sequence). V lost 5 bases, J lost 4 bases, and 11 bases lay in between. The CDR3 spells CASSPSAVTEAFF. The DNA for the CDR3 is TGTGCCAGCAGCCCATCTGCAGTCACTGAAGCTTTCTTT.

The chain combines TRBV4-3 with TRBJ1-1; D gene uncertain. Germline lookup yields CDR1 LGHNA and CDR2 YSLEER. Trimming cost V 0 bases and J 4 bases, with 12 bases left between them. The CDR3 is 15 amino acids. In DNA, the CDR3 is TGCGCCAGCAGCCAAGACCGCCTAACCGGCACTGAAGCTTTCTTT. This sequence encodes CASSQDRLTGTEAFF.

The chain carries TRBV7-3 and TRBJ1-1, with a possible D match to TRBD1 (6 bases). Trimming took off 3 bases at V and 3 bases at J, with 8 bases between the two ends. CDR1 SGHTA and CDR2 FQGTGA come from the germline V gene. There are 13 residues in the CDR3. CDR3 in amino acids: CASSFYRDTEAFF. The CDR3 region has the DNA TGTGCCAGCAGCTTTTACAGGGACACTGAAGCTTTCTTT.

This chain joins TRBV5-1 and TRBJ2-5; 8 bases match TRBD1. The CDR3 runs to 14 residues. Germline values: CDR1 SGHRS, CDR2 YFSETQ. The V segment lost 5 bases and the J segment 5 bases; nucleotides outside the gene matches: 8. CDR3 sequence: CASRSDRESETQYF. The CDR3 nucleotides read TGCGCCAGCAGATCGGACAGGGAGTCGGAGACCCAGTACTTC. The full variable domain, completed using reference TRBV5-1 and TRBJ2-5, is KAGVTQTPRYLIKTRGQQVTLSCSPISGHRSVSWYQQTPGQGLQFLFEYFSETQRNKGNFPGRFSGRQFSNSRSEMNVSTLELGDSALYLCASRSDRESETQYFGPGTRLLVL.

This clone was observed a single time. CDR3 protein: CASSSYLSSSYEQYF. The CDR3 nucleotides read TGTGCCAGCAGCTCGTACTTGAGTAGCTCCTACGAGCAGTACTTC. The chain is built from TRBV13 and TRBJ2-7; D unclear. V dropped 4 bases and J dropped 0 bases, with 13 bases sitting between them. Looked up from germline, CDR1 is PRHDT and CDR2 is FYEKMQ (reference sequence). The CDR3 is 15 residues long.

The chain links TRBV11-2 to TRBJ2-3, with 7 bases lining up with TRBD2. The CDR3 totals 11 residues. Germline V gives CDR1 SGHAT, CDR2 FQNNGV. After removal of 3 bases from V and 14 bases from J, the junction contained 5 bases not matched to a gene. The CDR3 loop is CASSFGGNGYF. CDR3 DNA: TGTGCCAGCAGCTTCGGGGGGAATGGGTATTTT.

The chain recombines TRBV30 with TRBJ2-1, with 12 bases aligning to TRBD1. Germline CDR1 is GTSNPN and CDR2 is SVGIG (reference sequence). The V and J ends lost 4 bases and 3 bases, in that order; junction bases with no gene match: 10. The CDR3 has 17 amino acids. This chain's CDR3 is CAWNGDRGHSVYNEQFF. DNA of the CDR3: TGTGCCTGGAACGGGGACAGGGGGCATTCCGTCTACAATGAGCAGTTCTTC.